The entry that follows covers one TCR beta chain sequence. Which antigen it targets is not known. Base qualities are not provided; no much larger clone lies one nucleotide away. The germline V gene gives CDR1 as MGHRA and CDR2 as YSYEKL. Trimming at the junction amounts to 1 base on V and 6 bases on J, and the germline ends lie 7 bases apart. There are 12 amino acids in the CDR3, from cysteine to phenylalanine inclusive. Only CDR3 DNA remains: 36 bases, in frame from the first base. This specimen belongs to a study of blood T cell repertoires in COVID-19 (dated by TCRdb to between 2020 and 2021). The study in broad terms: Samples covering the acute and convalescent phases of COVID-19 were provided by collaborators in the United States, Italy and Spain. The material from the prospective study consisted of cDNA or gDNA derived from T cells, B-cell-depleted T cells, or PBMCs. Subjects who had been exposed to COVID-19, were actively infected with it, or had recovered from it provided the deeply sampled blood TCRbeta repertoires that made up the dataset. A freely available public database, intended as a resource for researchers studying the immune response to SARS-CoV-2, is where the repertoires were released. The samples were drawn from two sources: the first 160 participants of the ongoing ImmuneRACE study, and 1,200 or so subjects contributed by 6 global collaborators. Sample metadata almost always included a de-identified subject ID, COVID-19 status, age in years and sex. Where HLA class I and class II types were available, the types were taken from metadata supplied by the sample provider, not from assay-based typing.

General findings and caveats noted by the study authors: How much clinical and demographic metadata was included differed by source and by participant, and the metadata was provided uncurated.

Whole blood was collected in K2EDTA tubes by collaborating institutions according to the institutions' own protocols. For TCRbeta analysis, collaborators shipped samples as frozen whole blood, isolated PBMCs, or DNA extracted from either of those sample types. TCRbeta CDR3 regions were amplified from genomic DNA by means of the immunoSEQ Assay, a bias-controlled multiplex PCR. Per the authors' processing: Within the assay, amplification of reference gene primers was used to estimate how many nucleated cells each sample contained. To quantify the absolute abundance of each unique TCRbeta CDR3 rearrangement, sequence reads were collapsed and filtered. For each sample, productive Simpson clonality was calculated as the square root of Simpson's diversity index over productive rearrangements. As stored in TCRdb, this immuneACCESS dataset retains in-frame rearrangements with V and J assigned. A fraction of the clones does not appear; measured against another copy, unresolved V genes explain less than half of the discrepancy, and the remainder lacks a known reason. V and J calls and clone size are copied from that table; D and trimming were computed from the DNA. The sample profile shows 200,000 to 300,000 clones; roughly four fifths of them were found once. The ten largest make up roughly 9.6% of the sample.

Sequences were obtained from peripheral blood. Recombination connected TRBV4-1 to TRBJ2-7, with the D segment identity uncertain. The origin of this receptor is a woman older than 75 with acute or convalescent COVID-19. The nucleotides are TGCGCCAGCAGCCAAGGGCGAGGCGAGCAGTACTTC. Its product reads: CASSQGRGEQYF.